This section outlines one TCR beta chain sequence together with its context. Its antigen is undetermined. This entry is derived from a study of cytomegalovirus exposure and HLA in healthy donors. About the research overall: An earlier analysis identified approximately 110 million unique TCR beta sequences in approximately 170 million T cells. Study outcomes and limitations: Later analysis showed most CMV-associated TCR beta chains appearing HLA-restricted. Cytomegalovirus-associated TCR beta chains were listed, numbering roughly 150.

Use of 60 Vbeta and 13 Jbeta primers characterized the PCR. Using immunoSEQ multiplex PCR, the repertoire was profiled, and TCRdb retains in-frame clones only, with some absent. The table records around 150,000 clones, around four fifths of them present only once. Germline CDR1 MNHEY, CDR2 SMNVEV (reference sequence). This CDR3 spans 14 amino acids. V was trimmed by 6 bases and J by 4 bases, leaving 16 bases between them. Sequencing was done on a sample of PBMCs. The origin of this receptor is a woman in her forties or fifties in good health and CMV-seronegative. The chain uses TRBV27 and TRBJ2-7, with a tentative D call TRBD2 (5 bases). CDR3 DNA: TGTGCCAGCAGGCCGTTCGGCAGGACTTACGAGCAGTACTTC. Protein: CASRPFGRTYEQYF.